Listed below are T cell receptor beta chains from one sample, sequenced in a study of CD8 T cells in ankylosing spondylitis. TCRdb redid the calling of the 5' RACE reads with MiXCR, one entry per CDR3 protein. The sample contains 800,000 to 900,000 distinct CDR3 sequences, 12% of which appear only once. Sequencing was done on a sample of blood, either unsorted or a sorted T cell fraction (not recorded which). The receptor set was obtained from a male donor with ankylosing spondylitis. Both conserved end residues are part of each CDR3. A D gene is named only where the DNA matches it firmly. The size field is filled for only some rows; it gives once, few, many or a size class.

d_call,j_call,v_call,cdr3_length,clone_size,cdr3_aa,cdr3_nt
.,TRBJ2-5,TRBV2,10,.,CASGKETQYF,TGTGCCAGCGGAAAAGAGACCCAGTACTTC
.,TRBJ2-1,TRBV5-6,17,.,CASSPNYVGEPDNEQFF,TGTGCCAGCAGCCCAAACTACGTGGGGGAGCCAGACAATGAGCAGTTCTTC
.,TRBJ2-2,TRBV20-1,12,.,CSASEGAGELFF,TGCAGTGCTAGCGAGGGGGCCGGGGAGCTGTTTTTT
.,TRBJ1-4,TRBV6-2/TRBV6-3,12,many,CASSFAARRLFF,TGTGCCAGCAGCTTTGCCGCAAGGAGACTGTTTTTT
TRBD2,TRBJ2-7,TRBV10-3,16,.,CAISEPVGSGSYEQYF,TGTGCCATCAGTGAGCCTGTAGGCAGCGGGAGTTACGAGCAGTACTTC
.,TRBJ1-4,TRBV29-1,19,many,CSVTPPTGPGGATNEKLFF,TGCAGCGTCACTCCTCCTACAGGGCCTGGGGGAGCAACTAATGAAAAACTGTTTTTT
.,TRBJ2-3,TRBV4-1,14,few,CASSLEANRVTQYF,TGCGCCAGCAGCCTAGAGGCGAACAGGGTGACGCAGTATTTT
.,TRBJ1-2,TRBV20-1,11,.,CSAREGVGYTF,TGCAGTGCTAGGGAAGGGGTCGGCTACACCTTC
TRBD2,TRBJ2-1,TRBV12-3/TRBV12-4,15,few,CASSLSGGGFNEQFF,TGTGCCAGCAGTTTATCGGGGGGGGGTTTCAATGAGCAGTTCTTC
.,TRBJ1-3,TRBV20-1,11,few,CSARQGDTIYF,TGCAGTGCTAGGCAGGGAGACACCATATATTTT
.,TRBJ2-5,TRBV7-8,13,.,CASNIRFGETQYF,TGTGCCAGCAACATCCGGTTCGGGGAGACCCAGTACTTC
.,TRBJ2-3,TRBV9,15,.,CASSVDERSTDTQYF,TGTGCCAGCAGCGTAGATGAGCGTAGCACAGATACGCAGTATTTT
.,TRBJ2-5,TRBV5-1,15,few,CASSPNSSGRETQYF,TGCGCCAGCAGCCCTAATTCGTCCGGTCGGGAGACCCAGTACTTC
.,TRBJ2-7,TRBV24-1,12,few,CATGALSYEQYF,TGTGCCACTGGGGCTCTCTCCTACGAGCAGTACTTC
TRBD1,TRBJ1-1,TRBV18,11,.,CASSPDRVAFF,TGTGCCAGCTCACCCGACAGGGTGGCTTTCTTT
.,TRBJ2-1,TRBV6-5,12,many,CASSSPFVEQFF,TGTGCCAGCAGTTCCCCATTTGTTGAGCAGTTCTTC
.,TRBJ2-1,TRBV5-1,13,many,CASSRPGYNEQFF,TGCGCCAGCAGCCGGCCTGGCTACAATGAGCAGTTCTTC
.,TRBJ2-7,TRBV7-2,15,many,CASSLEVRGGYEQYF,TGTGCCAGCAGCCTAGAGGTCAGGGGAGGCTACGAGCAGTACTTC
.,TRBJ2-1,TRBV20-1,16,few,CCAVQPSASSYNEQFF,TGCTGTGCTGTGCAACCTAGCGCAAGCTCCTACAATGAGCAGTTCTTC
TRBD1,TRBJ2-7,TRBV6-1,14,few,CASRTTGPSYEQYF,TGTGCCAGCAGGACGACAGGGCCTAGCTACGAGCAGTACTTC
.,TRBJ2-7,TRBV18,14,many,CASSPRVGANEQYF,TGTGCCAGCTCACCAAGAGTGGGGGCCAACGAGCAGTACTTC
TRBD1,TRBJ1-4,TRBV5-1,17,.,CASSLPSTSRGNEKLFF,TGCGCCAGCAGCTTGCCCTCTACGTCCAGGGGGAATGAAAAACTGTTTTTT
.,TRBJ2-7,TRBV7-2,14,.,CASSLDRVAAEQYF,TGTGCCAGCAGCTTAGATCGGGTAGCAGCCGAGCAGTACTTC
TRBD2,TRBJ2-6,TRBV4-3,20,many,CASSQDFFGGGFAGANVLTF,TGCGCCAGCAGCCAAGATTTCTTCGGCGGGGGGTTTGCTGGGGCCAACGTCCTGACTTTC
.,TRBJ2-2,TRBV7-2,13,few,CASSLEGEGELFF,TGTGCCAGCAGCTTAGAGGGAGAAGGGGAGCTGTTTTTT
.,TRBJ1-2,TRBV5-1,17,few,CASSLIVPGGDDYGYTF,TGCGCCAGCAGCTTGATAGTCCCCGGGGGGGACGACTATGGCTACACCTTC